This entry is about one TCR beta chain. The specificity of this receptor is unknown. No base qualities exist here, and no much larger clone lies one base off it. These data originate in a study of blood T cell repertoires in COVID-19 (dated by TCRdb to the early 2020s). Background for the entire study: Collaborator samples came from the United States, Italy and Spain and covered acute and convalescent phases of COVID-19. The material from the prospective study consisted of cDNA or gDNA derived from T cells, B-cell-depleted T cells, or PBMCs. Subjects who had been exposed to COVID-19, were actively infected with it, or had recovered from it provided the deeply sampled blood TCRbeta repertoires that made up the dataset. The repertoires were made available in a free public database intended to serve as a resource for research on the immune response to SARS-CoV-2. Samples came from the ongoing ImmuneRACE study (first 160 participants) plus 1,254 subjects from 6 global collaborators. The sample metadata nearly always contained a de-identified subject ID, COVID-19 status, age in years and sex. HLA class I and class II types, where available, came from metadata supplied by the sample provider rather than from assay-based typing.

Spanning cysteine to phenylalanine, the CDR3 consists of 14 amino acids. The retained sequence is limited to the CDR3, 42 bases, with the frame set at the first base. The germline V gene yields SQVTM for CDR1 and ANQGSEA for CDR2. The trim is 1 base for V and 4 bases for J, with a gap of 14 bases between the germline ends. Each collaborating institution followed its own protocols to collect whole blood in K2EDTA tubes. For TCRbeta analysis, collaborator samples were shipped as frozen whole blood, as isolated PBMCs, or as DNA extracted from either sample type. TCRbeta CDR3 regions were amplified from genomic DNA using the immunoSEQ Assay, a bias-controlled multiplex PCR. On the authors' methods: Nucleated cell counts per sample were estimated from amplification of reference gene primers within the assay. To quantify the absolute abundance of each unique TCRbeta CDR3 rearrangement, sequence reads were collapsed and filtered. For each sample, productive Simpson clonality was calculated as the square root of Simpson's diversity index across productive rearrangements. This is the immuneACCESS table as TCRdb keeps it, with only in-frame sequences that have V and J called. A part of the clones is gone; compared with another copy, unresolved V genes explain less than half, and the rest is unexplained. V, J and clone size derive from that table, while D and trimming were established from the DNA sequence. The sample contains some 160,000 clones, 80% of them found a single time. The ten top clones hold 5% of the sample.

Overall results and qualifications from the work: How much clinical and demographic metadata was included differed by source and by participant, and the metadata was provided uncurated.

Sample: peripheral blood. This sequence was found in a woman aged 45-60 years with acute or convalescent COVID-19. This chain joins TRBV29-1 to TRBJ2-7; D gene: possibly TRBD1, on 6 matching bases. The DNA sequence reads TGCAGCGTTGAAGGGGGGCAGGGGATTTACGAGCAGTACTTC. This sequence encodes CSVEGGQGIYEQYF.